The 8 T cell receptor beta chains given below trace back to one sample, sequenced in a study of metastatic and nonmetastatic thyroid tumors. There were no patients who had received any treatment before thyroid surgery. TCRdb re-called clones via MiXCR from the PCR reads. Of some 35,000 clones listed, 25% to 30% are singletons. Sequenced material: blood. Receptors originate from a male donor with papillary thyroid cancer or a benign thyroid nodule (not recorded which). Some clones in this sample may be carry-over from other donors' samples.

The chain has TRBV28 and TRBJ2-7, with 11 bases aligning to TRBD1. Germline-derived CDR1 and CDR2 are MDHEN and SYDVKM. The CDR3 runs to 18 residues. Trimming took 2 bases from V and 3 from J; bases not matched to a gene: 12. The CDR3 reads CASSLPGTGGGGFYEQYF. The DNA of the CDR3 is TGTGCCAGCAGTTTACCCGGGACAGGGGGTGGGGGCTTCTACGAGCAGTACTTC.

This chain joins TRBV2 and TRBJ2-3; D call uncertain. V gave up 7 bases and J gave up 5 bases, with 19 bases separating them. Germline V CDR1 and CDR2: SNHLY, FYNNEI. This CDR3 contains 15 residues. CDR3 nucleotides: TGTGCCAGCAATTCTAATACAAAACTGGGAGATACGCAGTATTTT. Its protein product is CASNSNTKLGDTQYF. The entire variable domain, with the rest obtained from reference TRBV2 and TRBJ2-3, is as follows: EPEVTQTPSHQVTQMGQEVILRCVPISNHLYFYWYRQILGQKVEFLVSFYNNEISEKSEIFDDQFSVERPDGSNFTLKIRSTKLEDSAMYFCASNSNTKLGDTQYFGPGTRLTVL.

The table lists this clone with many counts. The genes are TRBV19 and TRBJ2-3; TRBD1 agrees at 8 bases. CDR1 is LNHDA, CDR2 SQIVND, per germline (reference sequence). This CDR3 spans 15 amino acids. The junction had 8 bases not matched to a gene; V was cut back by 5 bases and J by 4 bases. This CDR3 is CASSYRSGQADTQYF. CDR3 sequence (DNA): TGTGCCAGTAGTTACCGCTCGGGACAGGCAGATACGCAGTATTTT.

In its sample, this clone is medium-sized. The CDR3 region is CASSGGGESEEQYF. CDR3 DNA: TGTGCCAGCAGTGGGGGCGGGGAATCAGAGGAGCAGTACTTC. J is TRBJ2-7 and V is TRBV12-3 or TRBV12-4; D tentatively fits TRBD1 or TRBD2 (6 bases each). V gave up 5 bases and J gave up 7 bases, with 18 bases separating them. The CDR3 length is 14 residues.

This clone was observed a few times. The chain uses TRBV7-9 and TRBJ2-7; D gene ambiguous. V was trimmed by 6 bases and J by 6 bases, leaving 9 bases between them. This CDR3 comprises 11 residues. Per germline, CDR1 SEHNR and CDR2 FQNEAQ (reference sequence). CDR3 in amino acids: CASSPHVEQYF. The CDR3 DNA sequence: TGTGCCAGCAGTCCACATGTCGAGCAGTACTTC. Full variable domain (missing parts from reference TRBV7-9 and TRBJ2-7): DTGVSQNPRHKITKRGQNVTFRCDPISEHNRLYWYRQTLGQGPEFLTYFQNEAQLEKSRLLSDRFSAERPKGSFSTLEIQRTEQGDSAMYLCASSPHVEQYFGPGTRLTVT.

This clone was observed at least ten times. J is TRBJ1-2 and V is TRBV6-2 or TRBV6-3; D remains unclear. This CDR3 has 15 amino acids. Germline lookup yields CDR1 MNHEY and CDR2 SVGEGT. Trimming took 8 bases from V and 7 from J, leaving 23 bases between them. The CDR3 DNA sequence: TGTGCCAGCGTCGATGGATCGTCTAGACGGGGTGGCTACACCTTC. This gives the protein CASVDGSSRRGGYTF.

Worth noting for this clone: Other DNA sequences from this sample encode an identical CDR3 as well. V usage is TRBV11-2 and J usage is TRBJ1-1; D is uncertain. This CDR3 has 13 amino acids. Germline V gene data show CDR1 as SGHAT and CDR2 as FQNNGV. The V and J ends lost 2 bases and 2 bases respectively, with 6 bases between them. CDR3 sequence: CASSLRGNTEAFF. Written as DNA, the CDR3 is TGTGCCAGCAGCTTACGGGGAAACACTGAAGCTTTCTTT.

A few counts support this clone. V gene TRBV29-1 combines with J gene TRBJ2-2, with 9 bases lining up with TRBD1. V trimming: 5 bases; J trimming: 7 bases; junction bases outside the gene matches: 8. CDR1 and CDR2 (germline): SQVTM, ANQGSEA. The length of the CDR3 is 14 residues. The CDR3 region has the DNA TGCAGCGTTTGGACAGGGGAGGTCGGCGGGGAGCTGTTTTTT. Translating it yields CSVWTGEVGGELFF.